What follows is one TCR beta chain and its context. What it recognizes is unknown. The sample originates from a study of graft-versus-host responses after intestinal transplantation. Germline V lookup: CDR1 SGHNT, CDR2 YYREEE (reference sequence). The CDR3 is 16 residues long. Sequencing was performed with immunoSEQ multiplex PCR; in TCRdb, only in-frame clones are kept and a portion is missing. The table records approximately 93,000 clones, around 93% of them present only once. This TCR was recovered from a human donor who was the organ donor for an intestinal transplant. This chain links TRBV5-4 with TRBJ2-5, with no clear D. The assigned J gene may be wrong: the sequence end matches TRBJ2-7 better. This specimen consisted of unstimulated CD8+ T cells sorted from spleen or lymph node cells, obtained before transplant. CDR3 sequence: CASSVGHSNHLYEQYF. CDR3 in DNA: TGTGCCAGCAGCGTTGGGCACAGTAACCACCTCTACGAGCAGTACTTC.